The 27 T cell receptor beta chains in this list originate from one sample, sequenced in a study of shared clonotypes between healthy human individuals. Profiled with immunoSEQ multiplex PCR; TCRdb holds only in-frame clones, not every one. This table has some 1 million clones, around 75% appearing once. Sequencing was done on a sample of memory CD4+ T cells sorted from blood. Subset noted: CD45RA-negative fraction. The receptors come from a man between 18 and 29 years old in good health.

V is TRBV2 and J is TRBJ2-7, with TRBD2 identical over 9 bases. This CDR3 contains 12 residues. CDR1 SNHLY and CDR2 FYNNEI come from the germline V gene. The J segment lost 8 bases and the V segment lost 5 bases, leaving 4 bases of the junction unmatched. CDR3 protein: CASSWTSAQQYF. The CDR3 nucleotides are TGTGCCAGCAGTTGGACTAGCGCACAGCAGTACTTC.

This clone was observed a handful of times. The genes are TRBV30 and TRBJ1-1; D may be TRBD1 (5 bases). V lost 4 bases, J lost 3 bases, and 12 bases lay in between. This CDR3 has 13 amino acids. From germline, CDR1 is GTSNPN and CDR2 SVGIG (reference sequence). Here the CDR3 reads CAWTRGAYTEAFF. In DNA, the CDR3 is TGTGCCTGGACCAGAGGGGCGTACACTGAAGCTTTCTTT.

This chain links TRBV19 with TRBJ1-2, with D tentatively TRBD1 (5 bases). Trimming removed 10 bases at V and 0 bases at J, with 15 bases between. The CDR3 totals 14 residues. Germline CDR1 reads LNHDA; CDR2 reads SQIVND (reference sequence). DNA of the CDR3: TGTGCCACTTGGGACCCTCGAGCTAACTATGGCTACACCTTC. This codes for CATWDPRANYGYTF.

V usage is TRBV27 and J usage is TRBJ2-4; tentative D call: TRBD1 (5 bases). Germline values: CDR1 MNHEY, CDR2 SMNVEV (reference sequence). This CDR3 is 15 amino acids long. Trimming removed 2 bases at V and 0 bases at J, with 8 bases between. For the CDR3, the DNA is TGTGCCAGCAGTTTAGAGCAGGGAGCCAAAAACATTCAGTACTTC. As protein: CASSLEQGAKNIQYF.

The chain employs TRBV6-6 and TRBJ2-1, with 7 nucleotides matching TRBD2. CDR1 and CDR2 from the germline V gene are MNHNY and SVGAGI (reference sequence). V lost 8 bases, J lost 3 bases, and 4 bases stayed unmatched. The CDR3 runs to 13 residues. The chain's CDR3 is CASSGTIYNEQFF. In DNA, the CDR3 is TGTGCCAGCTCAGGGACTATCTACAATGAGCAGTTCTTC.

J is TRBJ2-2 and V is TRBV2; D ambiguous. CDR3 size: 13 residues. Germline CDR1 is SNHLY and CDR2 is FYNNEI. Trimming took off 7 bases at V and 4 bases at J, with 10 bases between the two ends. The CDR3 DNA sequence: TGTGCCAGCAAATTAGTGTTCACCGGGGAGCTGTTTTTT. Its translation: CASKLVFTGELFF.

The V and J genes are TRBV9 and TRBJ2-3; tentatively, D is TRBD2 (5 bases). The CDR3 runs 18 residues. Trimming cost V 4 bases and J 2 bases, with 23 bases left between them. Germline V gives CDR1 SGDLS, CDR2 YYNGEE. The CDR3 here is CASSPAPPGRGLTDTQYF. The CDR3 nucleotides are TGTGCCAGCAGCCCCGCCCCCCCTGGCCGGGGTCTCACAGATACGCAGTATTTT.

The V and J genes are TRBV6-1 and TRBJ1-5; D is undetermined. Deletions cut 0 bases from V and 5 bases from J, with 11 bases between. Germline V lookup: CDR1 MNHNS, CDR2 SASEGT. The CDR3 is made up of 15 amino acids. The CDR3 reads CASSEARAEYQPQHF. Written as DNA, the CDR3 is TGTGCCAGCAGTGAAGCGAGGGCGGAATATCAGCCCCAGCATTTT.

There are many counts of this clone. The J gene is TRBJ2-6, the V gene TRBV6-1; TRBD1 matches 7 bases. The CDR3 consists of 17 residues. Germline V gene sequence: CDR1 MNHNS, CDR2 SASEGT. V gave up 3 bases and J gave up 7 bases; unmatched junction bases: 12. CDR3 loop: CASSDTVTGFRANVLTF. The CDR3 DNA is TGTGCCAGCAGTGACACAGTGACAGGGTTCCGAGCCAACGTCCTGACTTTC.

This chain uses TRBV11-2 with TRBJ2-7; 7 bases fit TRBD1. This CDR3 is 12 amino acids long. V shed 2 bases, J shed 7 bases, and the junction held 2 bases outside the gene matches. The V gene's germline CDR1 is SGHAT and CDR2 FQNNGV. This CDR3 reads CASSLTGDEQYF. CDR3 nucleotide sequence: TGTGCCAGCAGCTTAACAGGGGATGAGCAGTACTTC.

This clone turned up a few times. The rearrangement links TRBV10-3 to TRBJ1-1, with unresolved D. Germline V gene lookup returns CDR1 ENHRY and CDR2 SYGVKD. The CDR3 contains 11 residues. V was cut by 5 bases and J by 3 bases, with 4 bases left in between. The CDR3 loop is CAISTDTEAFF. The DNA for the CDR3 is TGTGCCATCAGTACGGACACTGAAGCTTTCTTT.

The table lists this clone with many counts. V is TRBV10-3 and J is TRBJ1-2; 10 bases are a match to TRBD1. J lost 5 bases, V lost 3 bases, and 3 bases had no gene match. CDR3 length: 14 amino acids. The V gene's germline CDR1 is ENHRY and CDR2 SYGVKD. The CDR3 region is CAISEGTGEYGYTF. CDR3 DNA sequence: TGTGCCATCAGTGAAGGGACAGGGGAGTATGGCTACACCTTC.

The chain has TRBV10-1 and TRBJ1-6, with D hard to call. This CDR3 contains 13 residues. The ends were cut back, 4 bases at V and 6 bases at J, with 7 bases in the middle. Germline CDR1 WNHNN, CDR2 SYGVQD (reference sequence). For the CDR3, the DNA is TGCGCCAGCAGTGGGGCTTCTAATTCACCCCTCCACTTT. Its translation is CASSGASNSPLHF.

This sequence joins TRBV5-4 and TRBJ1-6, with D possibly TRBD1 on 6 matching bases. Looked up from germline, CDR1 is SGHNT and CDR2 is YYREEE (reference sequence). This CDR3 has 16 amino acids. Trimming removed 4 bases at V and 7 bases at J, with 18 bases between. In nucleotides, the CDR3 is TGTGCCAGCAGCAACCTCGCGGACAGCGAAAATTCACCCCTCCACTTT. As protein: CASSNLADSENSPLHF.

The chain uses TRBV7-9 and TRBJ2-3; no reliable D call. Trimming shortened V by 7 bases and J by 2 bases, and 10 bases separated the two germline ends. The V gene's germline CDR1 is SEHNR and CDR2 FQNEAQ (reference sequence). The CDR3 covers 13 residues. Written as DNA, the CDR3 is TGTGCCAGCACCCTCCAAAACACAGATACGCAGTATTTT. Its translation is CASTLQNTDTQYF.

V is TRBV28 and J is TRBJ1-5; D unclear. The CDR3 consists of 13 residues. V shed 3 bases and J shed 4 bases, with 7 bases lying between them. Germline CDR1 reads MDHEN; CDR2 reads SYDVKM. CDR3: CASSFGENQPQHF. The DNA for the CDR3 is TGTGCCAGCAGTTTTGGAGAAAATCAGCCCCAGCATTTT.

The chain joins TRBV7-2 to TRBJ2-4; weak D call: TRBD2 (7 bases). This CDR3 has 14 residues. Trimming stripped 1 base from V and 8 bases from J, with 12 bases between. Germline V lookup: CDR1 SGHTA, CDR2 FQGNSA. For the CDR3, the DNA is TGTGCCAGCAGCTTAGAAGGGGGGAGGGACATTCAGTACTTC. This translates into CASSLEGGRDIQYF.

The rearrangement uses TRBV10-3 and TRBJ1-4; D is undetermined. The CDR3 consists of 13 residues. Germline-derived CDR1 and CDR2 are ENHRY and SYGVKD. Trimming took off 4 bases at V and 5 bases at J, with 8 bases between the two ends. This CDR3 is CAISVGDNEKLFF. In nucleotides, the CDR3 is TGTGCCATCAGTGTGGGCGACAATGAAAAACTGTTTTTT.

J is TRBJ1-5 and V is TRBV6-6; D might be TRBD1 (6 bases). V lost 9 bases, J lost 4 bases, and 13 bases lay in between. The CDR3 is made up of 13 amino acids. Germline V gives CDR1 MNHNY, CDR2 SVGAGI (reference sequence). CDR3 coding DNA: TGTGCCAGTTCTCAGGGGATTAATCAGCCCCAGCATTTT. Translated: CASSQGINQPQHF.

This sequence joins TRBV14 and TRBJ1-1; TRBD1 matches 8 bases. Germline trimming cut 6 bases from V and 2 bases from J; bases unmatched to any gene: 5. The germline V gene has CDR1 SGHDN and CDR2 FVKESK. This CDR3 spans 14 amino acids. The CDR3: CASRRTGLNTEAFF. CDR3 nucleotides: TGTGCCAGCAGGAGGACAGGGCTTAACACTGAAGCTTTCTTT.

The V and J genes are TRBV2 and TRBJ2-2; D might be TRBD1 (6 bases). The CDR3 contains 14 residues. V gave up 7 bases and J gave up 3 bases, with 12 bases separating them. CDR1 and CDR2 (germline): SNHLY, FYNNEI. This CDR3 reads CASKGQSYTGELFF. The CDR3 nucleotides read TGTGCCAGCAAAGGACAGTCCTACACCGGGGAGCTGTTTTTT.

This chain uses TRBV15 with TRBJ2-3; the D is unclear. Germline loops: CDR1 LNHNV, CDR2 YYDKDF (reference sequence). This CDR3 contains 14 residues. V was cut by 0 bases and J by 5 bases, with 9 bases left in between. CDR3: CATSRDLSVDTQYF. The DNA for the CDR3 is TGTGCCACCAGCAGAGATCTGTCCGTAGATACGCAGTATTTT.

This clone was detected once. The V call is TRBV9, the J call TRBJ1-3, with D perhaps matching TRBD1 (5 bases). V shed 0 bases and J shed 4 bases, with 14 bases lying between them. Germline CDR1 SGDLS, CDR2 YYNGEE. There are 16 residues in the CDR3. The CDR3 reads CASSVGQSTGGNTIYF. CDR3 nucleotide sequence: TGTGCCAGCAGCGTAGGACAGTCAACTGGGGGAAACACCATATATTTT.

The V gene is TRBV19, the J gene TRBJ2-1; 7 bases match TRBD2. CDR3 length equals 16 residues. Trimming at V came to 4 bases and at J to 0 bases, leaving 6 bases not matched to a gene. CDR1 is LNHDA and CDR2 is SQIVND in the germline V gene (reference sequence). As DNA, the CDR3 is TGTGCCAGTAGTACCACTAGCGCAAGCTCCTACAATGAGCAGTTCTTC. Protein sequence: CASSTTSASSYNEQFF.

V is TRBV5-6 and J is TRBJ1-5; 8 bases align to TRBD1. Germline assignment: CDR1 SGHDT and CDR2 YYEEEE. The junction had 6 bases not matched to a gene; V was cut back by 3 bases and J by 1 base. The CDR3 has 16 amino acids. CDR3 in DNA: TGTGCCAGCAGCTCCCGGACAGGGACCAGCAATCAGCCCCAGCATTTT. Translating gives CASSSRTGTSNQPQHF.

This chain links TRBV5-1 with TRBJ2-5; TRBD2 is a possible D gene (5 bases). From germline, CDR1 is SGHRS and CDR2 YFSETQ. Trimming removed 5 bases at V and 5 bases at J, with 16 bases between. The CDR3 has 14 residues. CDR3 residues: CASRPQAGGETQYF. CDR3 DNA: TGCGCCAGCAGGCCCCAGGCAGGCGGGGAGACCCAGTACTTC.

The gene calls are TRBV6-5 and TRBJ1-3; D not resolved. V lost 7 bases and J lost 0, with 10 bases in between. The CDR3 totals 14 residues. Germline V gene data show CDR1 as MNHEY and CDR2 as SVGAGI. Here the CDR3 reads CASTRAGSGNTIYF. Written as DNA, the CDR3 is TGTGCCAGCACCCGAGCGGGCTCTGGAAACACCATATATTTT.